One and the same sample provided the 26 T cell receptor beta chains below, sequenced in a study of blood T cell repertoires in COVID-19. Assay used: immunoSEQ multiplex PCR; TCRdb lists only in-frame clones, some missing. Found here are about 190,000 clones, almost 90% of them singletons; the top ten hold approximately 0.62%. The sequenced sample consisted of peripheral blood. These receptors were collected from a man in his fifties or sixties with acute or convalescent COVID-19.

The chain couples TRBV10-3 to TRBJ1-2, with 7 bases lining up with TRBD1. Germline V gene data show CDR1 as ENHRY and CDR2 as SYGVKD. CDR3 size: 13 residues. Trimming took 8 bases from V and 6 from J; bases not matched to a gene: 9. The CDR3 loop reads CAIEDRFFHGYTF. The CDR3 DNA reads TGTGCCATCGAGGACAGGTTCTTTCATGGCTACACCTTC.

The CDR3 DNA reads TGTGCCAGCAGCCATCCTTCTAGCGGGGCACCCCAAGATACGCAGTATTTT. Translated, it gives CASSHPSSGAPQDTQYF. The chain employs TRBV11-2 and TRBJ2-3, with 9 bases lining up with TRBD2. CDR1 SGHAT and CDR2 FQNNGV come from the germline V gene. This CDR3 region has 17 residues. With 5 bases clipped from V and 5 bases from J, the junction kept 14 bases outside the gene matches.

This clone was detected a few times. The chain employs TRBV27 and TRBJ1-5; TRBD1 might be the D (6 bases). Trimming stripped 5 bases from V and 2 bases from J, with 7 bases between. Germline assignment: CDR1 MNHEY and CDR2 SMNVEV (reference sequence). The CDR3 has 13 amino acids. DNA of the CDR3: TGTGCCAGCAGTCGACAGGGCAATCAGCCCCAGCATTTT. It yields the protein CASSRQGNQPQHF.

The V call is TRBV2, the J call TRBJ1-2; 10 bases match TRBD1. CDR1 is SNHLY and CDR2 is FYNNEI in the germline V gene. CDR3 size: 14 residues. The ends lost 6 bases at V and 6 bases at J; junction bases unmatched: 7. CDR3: CASRTGGASDGYTF. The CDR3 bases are TGTGCCAGCAGGACAGGGGGCGCGTCGGATGGCTACACCTTC.

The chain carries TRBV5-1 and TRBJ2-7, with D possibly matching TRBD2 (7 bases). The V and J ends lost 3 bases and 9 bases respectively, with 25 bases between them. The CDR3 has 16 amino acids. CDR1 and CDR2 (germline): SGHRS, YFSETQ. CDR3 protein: CASSWGRLAAEKGQYF. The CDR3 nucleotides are TGCGCCAGCAGCTGGGGGCGACTAGCAGCCGAGAAAGGGCAGTACTTC.

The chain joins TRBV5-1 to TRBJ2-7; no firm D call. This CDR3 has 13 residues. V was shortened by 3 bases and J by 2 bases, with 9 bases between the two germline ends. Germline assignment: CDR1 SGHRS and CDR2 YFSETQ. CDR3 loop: CASSWRGTYEQYF. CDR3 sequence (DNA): TGCGCCAGCAGCTGGCGCGGAACCTACGAGCAGTACTTC.

The CDR3 region is CAIDTGTRTGELFF. The DNA of the CDR3 is TGTGCCATCGATACCGGGACAAGGACCGGGGAGCTGTTTTTT. This chain links TRBV24-1 with TRBJ2-2; a possible D gene is TRBD1 (6 bases). V lost 11 bases and J 5 bases, leaving 17 bases between the germline ends. The CDR3 totals 14 residues. Germline V gene lookup returns CDR1 KGHDR and CDR2 SFDVKD.

CDR3 protein: CASSQRYWDRGDSPLHF. The CDR3 region has the DNA TGTGCCAGCAGCCAAAGATATTGGGACAGGGGTGATTCACCCCTCCACTTT. The J gene is TRBJ1-6, the V gene TRBV3-1 (or the pseudogene TRBV3-2); 10 nucleotides agree with TRBD1. The CDR3 is made up of 17 amino acids. V trimming: 2 bases; J trimming: 8 bases; junction bases outside the gene matches: 9. Germline V gene lookup returns CDR1 LGHDT and CDR2 YNNKEL (reference sequence).

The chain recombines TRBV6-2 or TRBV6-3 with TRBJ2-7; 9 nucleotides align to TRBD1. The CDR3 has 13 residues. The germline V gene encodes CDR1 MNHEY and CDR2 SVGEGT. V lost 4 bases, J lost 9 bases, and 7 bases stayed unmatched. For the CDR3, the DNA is TGTGCCAGCAGTTCGGGACAGGGTTTTGGGCAGTACGTC. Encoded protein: CASSSGQGFGQYV.

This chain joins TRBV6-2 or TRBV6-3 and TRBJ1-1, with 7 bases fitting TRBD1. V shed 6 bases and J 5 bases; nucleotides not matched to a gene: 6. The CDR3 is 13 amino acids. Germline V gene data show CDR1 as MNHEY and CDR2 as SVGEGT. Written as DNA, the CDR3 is TGTGCCAGCAGCAGACAGGGAGGAACTGAAGCTTTCTTT. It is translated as CASSRQGGTEAFF.

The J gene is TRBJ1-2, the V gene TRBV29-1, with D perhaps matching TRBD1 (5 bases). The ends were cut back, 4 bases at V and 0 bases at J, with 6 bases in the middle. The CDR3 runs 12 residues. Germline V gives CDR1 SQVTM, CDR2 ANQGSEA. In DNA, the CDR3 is TGCAGCGTTGGACAGCCTAACTATGGCTACACCTTC. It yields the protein CSVGQPNYGYTF.

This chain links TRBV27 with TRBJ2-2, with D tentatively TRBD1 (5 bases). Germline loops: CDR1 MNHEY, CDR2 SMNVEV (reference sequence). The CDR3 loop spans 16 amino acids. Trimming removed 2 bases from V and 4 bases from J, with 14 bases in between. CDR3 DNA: TGTGCCAGCAGTTTAAGGTGGGGCGTTGGCACCGGGGAGCTGTTTTTT. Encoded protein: CASSLRWGVGTGELFF.

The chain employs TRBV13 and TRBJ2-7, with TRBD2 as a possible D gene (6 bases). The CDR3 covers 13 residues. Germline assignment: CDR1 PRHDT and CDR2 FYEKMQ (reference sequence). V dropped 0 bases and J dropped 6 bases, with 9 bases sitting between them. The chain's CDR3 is CASSLGEGREQYV. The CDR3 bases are TGTGCCAGCAGCTTAGGGGAGGGTCGCGAGCAGTACGTC.

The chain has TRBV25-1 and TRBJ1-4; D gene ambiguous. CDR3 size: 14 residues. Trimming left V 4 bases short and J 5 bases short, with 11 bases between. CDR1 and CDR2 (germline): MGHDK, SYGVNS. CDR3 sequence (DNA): TGTGCCAGCAGTGCAACCGGAGGGAATGAAAAACTGTTTTTT. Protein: CASSATGGNEKLFF.

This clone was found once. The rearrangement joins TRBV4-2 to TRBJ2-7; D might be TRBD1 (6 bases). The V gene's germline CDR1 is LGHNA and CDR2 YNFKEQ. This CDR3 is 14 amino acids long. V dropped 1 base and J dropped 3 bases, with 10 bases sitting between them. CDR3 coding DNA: TGTGCCAGCAGCCAAGGGGACAACGTCTACGAGCAGTACTTC. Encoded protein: CASSQGDNVYEQYF.

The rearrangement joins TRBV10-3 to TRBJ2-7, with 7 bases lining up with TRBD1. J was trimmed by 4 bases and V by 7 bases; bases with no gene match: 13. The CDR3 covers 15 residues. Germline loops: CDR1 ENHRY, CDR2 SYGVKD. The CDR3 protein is CAINADRLGVYEQYF. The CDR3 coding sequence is TGTGCCATCAACGCGGACAGGTTAGGGGTATACGAGCAGTACTTC.

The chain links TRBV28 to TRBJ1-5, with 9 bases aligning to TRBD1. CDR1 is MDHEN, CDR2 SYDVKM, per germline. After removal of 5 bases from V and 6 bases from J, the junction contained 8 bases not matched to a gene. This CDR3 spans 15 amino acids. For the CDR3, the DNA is TGTGCCAGCAGTCTTGGGACAGGGCAGGTTCAGCCCCAGCATTTT. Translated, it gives CASSLGTGQVQPQHF.

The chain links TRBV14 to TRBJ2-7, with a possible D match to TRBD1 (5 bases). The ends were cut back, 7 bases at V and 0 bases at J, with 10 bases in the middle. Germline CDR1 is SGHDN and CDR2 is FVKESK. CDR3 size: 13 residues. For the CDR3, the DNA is TGTGCCAGCAAGAAGGGGAACTCCTACGAGCAGTACTTC. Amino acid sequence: CASKKGNSYEQYF.

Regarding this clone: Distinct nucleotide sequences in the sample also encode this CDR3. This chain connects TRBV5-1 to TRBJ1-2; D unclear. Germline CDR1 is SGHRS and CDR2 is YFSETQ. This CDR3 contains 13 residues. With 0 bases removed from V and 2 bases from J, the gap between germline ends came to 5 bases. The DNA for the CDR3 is TGCGCCAGCAGCTTGGACGGGAACTATGGCTACACCTTC. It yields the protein CASSLDGNYGYTF.

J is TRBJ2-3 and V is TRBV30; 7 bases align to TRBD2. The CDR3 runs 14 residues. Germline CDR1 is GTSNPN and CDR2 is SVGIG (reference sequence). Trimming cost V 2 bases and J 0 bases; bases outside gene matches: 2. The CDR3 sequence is CAWSTGGSTDTQYF. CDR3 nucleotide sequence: TGTGCCTGGAGTACGGGAGGTAGCACAGATACGCAGTATTTT. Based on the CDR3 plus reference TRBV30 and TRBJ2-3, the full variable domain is SQTIHQWPATLVQPVGSPLSLECTVEGTSNPNLYWYRQAAGRGLQLLFYSVGIGQISSEVPQNLSASRPQDRQFILSSKKLLLSDSGFYLCAWSTGGSTDTQYFGPGTRLTVL.

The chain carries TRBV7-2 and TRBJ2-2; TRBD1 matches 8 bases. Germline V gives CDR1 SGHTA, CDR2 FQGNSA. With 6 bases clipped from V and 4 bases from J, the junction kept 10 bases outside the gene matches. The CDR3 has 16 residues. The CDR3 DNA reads TGTGCCAGCAGGCGGACAGGGTCGTCGACCACCGGGGAGCTGTTTTTT. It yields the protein CASRRTGSSTTGELFF.

CDR3 loop: CASSRAASNTEAFF. CDR3 DNA: TGTGCCAGCAGCCGCGCGGCTTCGAACACTGAAGCTTTCTTT. V gene TRBV6-6 combines with J gene TRBJ1-1, with unresolved D. The CDR3 length is 14 residues. V was pared by 6 bases and J by 1 base, with 12 bases between. Germline V gene lookup returns CDR1 MNHNY and CDR2 SVGAGI (reference sequence).

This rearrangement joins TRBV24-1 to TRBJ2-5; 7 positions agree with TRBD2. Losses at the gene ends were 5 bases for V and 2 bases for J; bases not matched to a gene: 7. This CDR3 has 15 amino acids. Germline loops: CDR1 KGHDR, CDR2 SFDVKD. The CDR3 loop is CATSVKSGAQETQYF. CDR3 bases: TGTGCCACCAGTGTCAAAAGCGGGGCACAAGAGACCCAGTACTTC.

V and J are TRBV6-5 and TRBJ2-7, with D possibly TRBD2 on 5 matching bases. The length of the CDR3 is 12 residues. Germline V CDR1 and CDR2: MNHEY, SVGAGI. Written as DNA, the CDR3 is TGCTCTACTAGGCGCGGATACTACGAGCAGTACGTC. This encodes CSTRRGYYEQYV.

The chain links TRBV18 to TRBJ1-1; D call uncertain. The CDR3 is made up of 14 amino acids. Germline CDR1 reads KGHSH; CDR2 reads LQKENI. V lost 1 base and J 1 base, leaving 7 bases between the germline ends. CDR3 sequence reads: CASSPLPRNTEAFF. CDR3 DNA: TGTGCCAGCTCACCACTCCCCAGGAACACTGAAGCTTTCTTT.

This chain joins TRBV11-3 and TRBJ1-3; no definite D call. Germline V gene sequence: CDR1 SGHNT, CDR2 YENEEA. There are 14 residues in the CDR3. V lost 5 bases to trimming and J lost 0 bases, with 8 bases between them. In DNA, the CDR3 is TGTGCCAGCAGCGAGGGTATCTCTGGAAACACCATATATTTT. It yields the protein CASSEGISGNTIYF.